This T cell receptor (beta chain) was captured by sequencing in a study of blood T cell repertoires in COVID-19. The CDR3 runs 13 residues. Looked up from germline, CDR1 is SNHLY and CDR2 is FYNNEI. Trimming shortened V by 4 bases and J by 1 base, and 7 bases separated the two germline ends. This table comes from immunoSEQ multiplex PCR, and its TCRdb copy is limited to in-frame clones, with some not included. The table has about 200,000 clones, 79% seen once; the top ten hold 6%. During active infection, Seattle patients enrolled and were then monitored through disease. The sample comprised peripheral blood. V is TRBV2 and J is TRBJ1-2; D gene uncertain. The sequence derives from a woman aged 40-49 years with COVID-19, enrolled during active disease. Here the CDR3 DNA reads TGTGCCAGCAGTGGGGAGCTTAACTATGGCTACACCTTC. It yields the protein CASSGELNYGYTF. The whole variable domain, remainder taken from reference TRBV2 and TRBJ1-2, is EPEVTQTPSHQVTQMGQEVILRCVPISNHLYFYWYRQILGQKVEFLVSFYNNEISEKSEIFDDQFSVERPDGSNFTLKIRSTKLEDSAMYFCASSGELNYGYTFGSGTRLTVV.